The 20 T cell receptor beta chains below were found in one sample sequenced in a study of CD8 T cells in ankylosing spondylitis. Each CDR3 protein is one row after TCRdb ran MiXCR on the 5' RACE reads. This sample yields some 240,000 distinct CDR3 sequences, of which 20% to 30% are seen a single time; approximately 0.61% belongs to the top ten. Sequencing input: blood, either unsorted or a sorted T cell fraction (not recorded which). The receptor set was obtained from a male donor with ankylosing spondylitis or in good health (not recorded which).

There are many counts of this clonotype. The DNA for the CDR3 is TGCGCCAGCAGCTTGTCCCCCATGGGAGAGGGAGAGACCCAGTACTTC. Its protein is CASSLSPMGEGETQYF. The V gene is TRBV5-1, the J gene TRBJ2-5; a possible D gene is TRBD2 (5 bases). CDR3 size: 16 residues. Germline CDR1 SGHRS, CDR2 YFSETQ. Trimming cost V 1 base and J 4 bases, with 17 bases left between them.

This clonotype was observed many times. The chain employs TRBV18 and TRBJ2-3; a weak D match, TRBD1 (6 bases). This CDR3 spans 13 amino acids. Trimming took 4 bases from V and 5 from J, leaving 10 bases between them. Germline V gives CDR1 KGHSH, CDR2 LQKENI. CDR3 in amino acids: CASSQGQRDTQYF. The CDR3 DNA sequence: TGTGCCAGCTCACAAGGACAGAGAGATACGCAGTATTTT.

This clonotype was picked up a small number of times. V and J are TRBV10-3 and TRBJ2-1; D is unclear. The CDR3 is 15 residues long. CDR1 and CDR2 from the germline V gene are ENHRY and SYGVKD. Trimming removed 1 base from V and 6 bases from J, with 13 bases in between. The CDR3 here is CAISELRLPGNEQFF. CDR3 sequence (DNA): TGTGCCATCAGTGAGTTGAGGCTCCCCGGCAATGAGCAGTTCTTC.

The chain has TRBV3-1 and TRBJ2-5, with 9 bases matching TRBD1. The CDR3 is 16 amino acids. The germline gives CDR1 LGHDT, CDR2 YNNKEL (reference sequence). Trimming removed 1 base from V and 5 bases from J; junction bases left unmatched: 8. CDR3 bases: TGTGCCAGCAGCCAAGTTGTGAACAGGGGGCGGGAGACCCAGTACTTC. Its translation: CASSQVVNRGRETQYF.

This sequence joins TRBV4-2 and TRBJ2-5, with 8 bases lining up with TRBD1. J lost 2 bases, V lost 1 base, and 6 bases had no gene match. Germline values: CDR1 LGHNA, CDR2 YNFKEQ. The CDR3 loop spans 16 amino acids. CDR3 sequence (DNA): TGTGCCAGCAGCCAAGGTGGCGGGACAGGTCAAGAGACCCAGTACTTC. Residues: CASSQGGGTGQETQYF.

This clonotype was detected only once. The V and J genes are TRBV20-1 and TRBJ1-4; no definite D call. Germline assignment: CDR1 DFQATT and CDR2 SNEGSKA (reference sequence). Trimming took off 0 bases at V and 4 bases at J, with 12 bases between the two ends. The length of the CDR3 is 15 residues. Here the CDR3 reads CSARDIRGLNEKLFF. The CDR3 region has the DNA TGCAGTGCTAGAGATATTCGCGGGCTTAATGAAAAACTGTTTTTT.

This clonotype has a count of ten or more. The gene calls are TRBV29-1 and TRBJ1-2, with unresolved D. The CDR3 covers 14 residues. CDR1 is SQVTM, CDR2 ANQGSEA, per germline. The V gene lost 0 bases and the J gene lost 5 bases, with 13 bases spanning the gap. DNA for the CDR3: TGCAGCGTTGAAGATCCGGGGAACCGGTATGGCTACACCTTC. It yields the protein CSVEDPGNRYGYTF.

Many counts were recorded for this clonotype. The chain couples TRBV20-1 to TRBJ2-4; D may correspond to TRBD1 or TRBD2 (5 bases each). The V end was cut by 3 bases, the J end by 1 base, with 16 bases between. CDR1 and CDR2 (germline): DFQATT, SNEGSKA (reference sequence). The CDR3 length is 16 residues. CDR3 region: CSARRGPVKAKNIQYF. In nucleotides, the CDR3 is TGCAGTGCTAGGAGGGGTCCAGTTAAGGCCAAAAACATTCAGTACTTC.

This clonotype occurred once. The chain employs TRBV4-2 and TRBJ2-7; no reliable D call. V lost 0 bases and J lost 1, with 4 bases in between. The CDR3 has 13 amino acids. Looked up from germline, CDR1 is LGHNA and CDR2 is YNFKEQ. CDR3 coding DNA: TGTGCCAGCAGCCAAGAGACTTCCTACGAGCAGTACTTC. Its translation is CASSQETSYEQYF.

This clonotype turned up a few times. This chain links TRBV5-6 with TRBJ2-1, with D unresolved. CDR3 length: 15 residues. CDR1 and CDR2 from the germline V gene are SGHDT and YYEEEE. Trimming took 3 bases from V and 0 from J, leaving 10 bases between them. DNA for the CDR3: TGTGCCAGCAGCTGGCTACAGATCTCCTACAATGAGCAGTTCTTC. Translated: CASSWLQISYNEQFF.

This clonotype was counted many times. An end of the junction differs from the germline gene, which may be a read error. V is TRBV12-3 or TRBV12-4 and J is TRBJ1-2; a possible D gene is TRBD1 (5 bases). The CDR3 totals 14 residues. The CDR3 sequence: CASSLGIGASGYTF. Written as DNA, the CDR3 is TGTGCCAGCAGCTTAGGTATTGGGGCGAGCGGCTACACCTTC.

This clonotype came up a few times. A read error may account for a junction end that differs from germline. The genes are TRBV20-1 and TRBJ1-3, with D possibly TRBD1 on 5 matching bases. The germline CDR1 and CDR2 sequences are DFQATT and SNEGSKA (reference sequence). CDR3 size: 14 residues. As DNA, the CDR3 is TGCAGTGCTAGTGTCGGGACCTCTGGAAACACCATACATTTT. As protein: CSASVGTSGNTIHF.

This clonotype was seen repeatedly, ten times or more. This chain joins TRBV20-1 and TRBJ2-7; D might be TRBD1 (6 bases). The germline CDR1 and CDR2 sequences are DFQATT and SNEGSKA (reference sequence). The length of the CDR3 is 12 residues. CDR3 amino acids: CSAHRASYEQYF. The CDR3, as DNA: TGCAGCGCTCACAGGGCTTCCTACGAGCAGTACTTC.

This clonotype has just a few counts. The chain carries TRBV7-6 and TRBJ2-1, with 7 bases that match TRBD2. The CDR3 covers 13 residues. CDR1 SGHVS and CDR2 FNYEAQ come from the germline V gene. Losses at the gene ends were 4 bases for V and 7 bases for J; bases not matched to a gene: 4. The CDR3 coding sequence is TGTGCCAGCAGCTGGCAGGGAGGGAATGAGCAGTTCTTC. It is translated as CASSWQGGNEQFF.

V gene TRBV7-2 combines with J gene TRBJ2-7; 7 nucleotides line up with TRBD2. The CDR3 has 15 residues. Trimming took 5 bases from V and 3 from J; bases not matched to a gene: 10. Germline V gene lookup returns CDR1 SGHTA and CDR2 FQGNSA. Written as DNA, the CDR3 is TGTGCCAGCAGCCAACGATCGCGGGGGAGCTACGAGCAGTACTTC. Protein product: CASSQRSRGSYEQYF.

This rearrangement joins TRBV12-3 or TRBV12-4 to TRBJ1-6; 9 bases agree with TRBD1. The CDR3 covers 14 residues. Germline trimming cut 5 bases from V and 10 bases from J; bases unmatched to any gene: 6. The CDR3 DNA reads TGTGCCAGCAGTGCTACAGGGGGCCGGTCACCCCTCCACTTT. Its translation is CASSATGGRSPLHF.

This clonotype was seen only a few times. This CDR3 reads CSAAPKRGDYFGETQYF. The CDR3 DNA is TGCAGTGCAGCCCCCAAGCGGGGGGATTATTTCGGAGAGACCCAGTACTTC. This rearrangement joins TRBV20-1 to TRBJ2-5, with 9 bases identical to TRBD2. The J segment lost 4 bases and the V segment lost 6 bases, leaving 18 bases of the junction unmatched. This CDR3 comprises 17 residues. Germline CDR1 is DFQATT and CDR2 is SNEGSKA (reference sequence).

This chain connects TRBV5-1 to TRBJ1-6; 9 positions match TRBD1. The germline V gene has CDR1 SGHRS and CDR2 YFSETQ. The CDR3 is 15 residues long. V was clipped by 4 bases and J by 6 bases; unmatched bases: 5. CDR3 nucleotides: TGCGCCAGCAGCACCCGACAGGGGGGTAATTCACCCCTCCACTTT. This encodes CASSTRQGGNSPLHF.

The V call is TRBV3-1, the J call TRBJ2-5; possibly TRBD2 for D (6 bases). This CDR3 contains 12 residues. Germline V CDR1 and CDR2: LGHDT, YNNKEL (reference sequence). V dropped 10 bases and J dropped 4 bases, with 13 bases sitting between them. Written as DNA, the CDR3 is TGTGCCACGCAGACTAGAGGAGAGACCCAGTACTTC. This gives the protein CATQTRGETQYF.

This clonotype was seen at least ten times. The V and J genes are TRBV2 and TRBJ2-1, with 11 positions matching TRBD2. After removal of 8 bases from V and 12 bases from J, the junction contained 15 bases not matched to a gene. There are 15 residues in the CDR3. The germline CDR1 and CDR2 sequences are SNHLY and FYNNEI. CDR3 residues: CASLTSGGKGVGQFF. CDR3 sequence (DNA): TGTGCCAGCTTAACTAGCGGGGGTAAAGGGGTAGGGCAGTTCTTC.